Listed here are 28 T cell receptor beta chains from one sample, sequenced in a study of blood T cell repertoires in COVID-19. Assay: immunoSEQ multiplex PCR; the TCRdb copy retains only in-frame clones and omits some. The repertoire has 450,000 to 500,000 clones, more than 85% of them found once; the top ten carry more than 7.5%. Sequencing was carried out using PBMCs or T cells enriched from blood (not recorded which). These receptor sequences come from a woman between 55 and 75 years old who had recovered from COVID-19.

The chain is built from TRBV2 and TRBJ2-3; D gene ambiguous. V was clipped by 0 bases and J by 6 bases, with 10 bases between them. This CDR3 spans 14 amino acids. Germline CDR1 is SNHLY and CDR2 is FYNNEI. CDR3 coding DNA: TGTGCCAGCAGTGAAGCGTCAGGTCGCGATACGCAGTATTTT. Its protein is CASSEASGRDTQYF. The full variable domain, with the rest looked up from reference TRBV2 and TRBJ2-3, is EPEVTQTPSHQVTQMGQEVILRCVPISNHLYFYWYRQILGQKVEFLVSFYNNEISEKSEIFDDQFSVERPDGSNFTLKIRSTKLEDSAMYFCASSEASGRDTQYFGPGTRLTVL.

The chain has TRBV21-1 and TRBJ2-1; the tabulated D call, TRBD1, remains unverified against the DNA. TRBV21-1 is designated a pseudogene. The CDR3 loop spans 16 amino acids. The CDR3 DNA follows: TGTGCCAGCAGCAAATTTCGGGACAGGAACGACAATGAGCAGTTCTTC. Protein product: CASSKFRDRNDNEQFF.

V gene TRBV30 combines with J gene TRBJ1-2, with TRBD1 matching over 8 bases. Per the germline V gene, CDR1 is GTSNPN and CDR2 is SVGIG (reference sequence). Trimming cost V 0 bases and J 5 bases; bases outside gene matches: 8. The CDR3 is 15 residues long. The chain's CDR3 is CAWSVPDRAEYGYTF. The DNA of the CDR3 is TGTGCCTGGAGTGTACCGGACAGGGCGGAATATGGCTACACCTTC.

V gene TRBV7-9 combines with J gene TRBJ1-3, with TRBD1 matching 7 bases. This CDR3 has 14 amino acids. The germline V gene encodes CDR1 SEHNR and CDR2 FQNEAQ (reference sequence). V was clipped by 5 bases and J by 3 bases; unmatched bases: 4. The CDR3 region has the DNA TGTGCCAGCAGCCCCCAGGGGGGTGGAAACACCATATATTTT. This sequence encodes CASSPQGGGNTIYF.

J is TRBJ2-2 and V is TRBV19, with 10 nucleotides matching TRBD1. Germline CDR1 and CDR2: LNHDA and SQIVND (reference sequence). The CDR3 consists of 17 residues. V lost 2 bases, J lost 1 base, and 4 bases stayed unmatched. The CDR3 sequence is CASSIRDRGKNTGELFF. The CDR3 bases are TGTGCCAGTAGTATAAGGGACAGGGGAAAGAACACCGGGGAGCTGTTTTTT.

This chain's CDR3 is CASSLGSAGELFF. CDR3 sequence (DNA): TGCGCCAGCAGCTTGGGATCGGCCGGGGAGCTGTTTTTT. The rearrangement links TRBV5-1 to TRBJ2-2, with no clear D. The germline V and J ends were trimmed by 0 bases and 6 bases, with 6 bases remaining between them. This CDR3 has 13 residues. Per germline, CDR1 SGHRS and CDR2 YFSETQ.

V usage is TRBV6-5 and J usage is TRBJ1-4; D is perhaps TRBD1 (6 bases). V shed 2 bases and J shed 10 bases, with 14 bases lying between them. The CDR3 length is 14 residues. The V gene's germline CDR1 is MNHEY and CDR2 SVGAGI. The DNA of the CDR3 is TGTGCCAGCAGTTACACAGGGATTCTCGGAAAACTGTTTTTT. It encodes CASSYTGILGKLFF.

The rearrangement links TRBV19 to TRBJ1-3; D remains ambiguous. The CDR3 consists of 14 residues. In germline, CDR1 is LNHDA, CDR2 SQIVND (reference sequence). V shed 4 bases and J shed 4 bases, with 11 bases lying between them. The CDR3 reads CASSTQATGNTIYF. CDR3 nucleotides: TGTGCCAGTAGTACGCAGGCTACCGGAAACACCATATATTTT.

This chain connects TRBV6-5 to TRBJ1-6; 12 bases agree with TRBD1. This CDR3 comprises 15 residues. The V segment lost 8 bases and the J segment 9 bases; nucleotides outside the gene matches: 8. Germline CDR1 MNHEY, CDR2 SVGAGI. The DNA for the CDR3 is TGTGCCAGCCGCCGGGACAGGGGGCAGGGTTCACCCCTCCACTTT. This codes for CASRRDRGQGSPLHF.

The CDR3 sequence is CASTNGQGDGQPQHF. The CDR3, as DNA: TGTGCCAGCACCAACGGACAGGGGGATGGTCAGCCCCAGCATTTT. This chain connects TRBV2 to TRBJ1-5, with TRBD1 matching over 10 bases. The length of the CDR3 is 15 residues. Looked up from germline, CDR1 is SNHLY and CDR2 is FYNNEI. Trimming took 7 bases from V and 6 from J; bases not matched to a gene: 9. Combining the CDR3 with reference TRBV2 and TRBJ1-5 gives the whole variable domain EPEVTQTPSHQVTQMGQEVILRCVPISNHLYFYWYRQILGQKVEFLVSFYNNEISEKSEIFDDQFSVERPDGSNFTLKIRSTKLEDSAMYFCASTNGQGDGQPQHFGDGTRLSIL.

The chain is built from TRBV7-9 and TRBJ2-1; TRBD1 matches at 10 bases. V trimming: 7 bases; J trimming: 4 bases; junction bases outside the gene matches: 7. CDR3 length equals 15 residues. The germline gives CDR1 SEHNR, CDR2 FQNEAQ (reference sequence). The CDR3 protein is CASKRGTGEYNEQFF. CDR3 bases: TGTGCCAGCAAACGAGGGACAGGGGAGTACAATGAGCAGTTCTTC.

The V call is TRBV4-2, the J call TRBJ2-1; D is ambiguous. V was shortened by 4 bases and J by 8 bases, with 12 bases between the two germline ends. The CDR3 extends over 13 amino acids. Germline V gene lookup returns CDR1 LGHNA and CDR2 YNFKEQ. The CDR3 sequence: CASSPTAMDEQFF. The DNA of the CDR3 is TGTGCCAGCAGCCCCACAGCTATGGATGAGCAGTTCTTC.

The J gene is TRBJ2-7, the V gene TRBV2, with TRBD1 identical over 10 bases. Trimming removed 8 bases from V and 3 bases from J; junction bases left unmatched: 10. The CDR3 totals 15 residues. Germline CDR1 SNHLY, CDR2 FYNNEI. CDR3 residues: CASGGRDRGFYEQYF. For the CDR3, the DNA is TGTGCCAGCGGAGGTAGGGACAGGGGATTCTACGAGCAGTACTTC.

The chain couples TRBV19 to TRBJ1-2; unclear D gene. V lost 6 bases, J lost 1 base, and 3 bases lay in between. Looked up from germline, CDR1 is LNHDA and CDR2 is SQIVND (reference sequence). This CDR3 contains 11 residues. This CDR3 is CASSHNYGYTF. The CDR3 nucleotides read TGTGCCAGTAGCCATAACTATGGCTACACCTTC.

This clone showed up just a few times. This chain connects TRBV5-1 to TRBJ2-7, with D possibly being TRBD2 (6 bases). This CDR3 comprises 14 residues. The V end was cut by 4 bases, the J end by 2 bases, with 13 bases between. Germline-derived CDR1 and CDR2 are SGHRS and YFSETQ. CDR3 loop: CASSPGTQTYEQYF. The CDR3 coding sequence is TGCGCCAGCAGCCCCGGGACTCAGACCTACGAGCAGTACTTC.

The table lists this clone with a count of one. The chain is built from TRBV20-1 and TRBJ2-3, with TRBD2 identical over 13 bases. The CDR3 loop spans 15 amino acids. J gave up 6 bases and V 4 bases, and 7 bases lay outside the gene matches. CDR1 and CDR2 from the germline V gene are DFQATT and SNEGSKA (reference sequence). CDR3 loop: CSAIELAGGPDTQYF. The CDR3 DNA is TGCAGTGCTATTGAACTAGCGGGGGGGCCGGATACGCAGTATTTT.

This clone has a handful of counts. The rearrangement joins TRBV2 to TRBJ2-1; no clear D. CDR1 and CDR2 from the germline V gene are SNHLY and FYNNEI. There are 11 residues in the CDR3. Trimming removed 2 bases at V and 9 bases at J, with 5 bases between. CDR3 sequence: CASSELIEQFF. The CDR3, as DNA: TGTGCCAGCAGTGAATTAATTGAGCAGTTCTTC.

J is TRBJ2-2 and V is TRBV19; TRBD1 matches 8 bases. The ends lost 6 bases at V and 2 bases at J; junction bases unmatched: 8. This CDR3 contains 16 residues. The germline V gene encodes CDR1 LNHDA and CDR2 SQIVND (reference sequence). The CDR3 DNA reads as TGTGCCAGTAGGGATATGACAGGGGAAAACACCGGGGAGCTGTTTTTT. Protein product: CASRDMTGENTGELFF.

The J gene is TRBJ1-2, the V gene TRBV24-1, with D perhaps TRBD1 (6 bases). The germline V and J ends were trimmed by 4 bases and 0 bases, with 14 bases remaining between them. This CDR3 spans 16 amino acids. CDR1 KGHDR and CDR2 SFDVKD come from the germline V gene. CDR3 residues: CATSDPKDSPNYGYTF. The CDR3 DNA reads TGTGCCACCAGTGACCCTAAGGACAGTCCTAACTATGGCTACACCTTC.

The rearrangement uses TRBV5-1 and TRBJ1-6; TRBD1 agrees at 11 bases. The CDR3 contains 15 residues. Germline CDR1 SGHRS, CDR2 YFSETQ. The junction had 4 bases not matched to a gene; V was cut back by 2 bases and J by 9 bases. The CDR3 nucleotides are TGCGCCAGCAGCTTACGGACAGGGGGCGGTTCACCCCTCCACTTT. As protein: CASSLRTGGGSPLHF.

This chain joins TRBV7-2 and TRBJ2-2; 9 bases agree with TRBD2. The CDR3 sequence is 16 residues long. From germline, CDR1 is SGHTA and CDR2 FQGNSA. Trimming took 0 bases from V and 4 from J; bases not matched to a gene: 3. The CDR3 bases are TGTGCCAGCAGCTTAGCGGCTAGCGGGGCCACCGGGGAGCTGTTTTTT. Its protein is CASSLAASGATGELFF.

The J gene is TRBJ2-1, the V gene TRBV2; weak D call: TRBD1 (6 bases). The CDR3 is made up of 18 amino acids. The germline V gene has CDR1 SNHLY and CDR2 FYNNEI. V was clipped by 6 bases and J by 0 bases, with 21 bases between them. Written as DNA, the CDR3 is TGTGCCAGCAGCCCCTTATGGGGGCCAGGGGTCTCCTACAATGAGCAGTTCTTC. Amino acids: CASSPLWGPGVSYNEQFF.

This clone was detected a few times. The V gene is TRBV5-4, the J gene TRBJ2-1, with 9 nucleotides matching TRBD2. V shed 6 bases, J shed 7 bases, and the junction held 11 bases outside the gene matches. Per germline, CDR1 SGHNT and CDR2 YYREEE (reference sequence). The CDR3 is 15 amino acids. Here the CDR3 reads CASMMRGGRGNEQFF. CDR3 sequence (DNA): TGTGCCAGCATGATGCGGGGGGGCAGAGGAAATGAGCAGTTCTTC.

The chain employs TRBV11-3 and TRBJ1-1, with D uncertain. CDR1 and CDR2 (germline): SGHNT, YENEEA. The V and J ends lost 1 base and 9 bases respectively, with 9 bases between them. CDR3 length equals 12 residues. CDR3 loop: CASSLGSVKAFF. Here the CDR3 DNA reads TGTGCCAGCAGCTTAGGGTCGGTGAAAGCTTTCTTT. The full variable domain, rest sourced from reference TRBV11-3 and TRBJ1-1, is EAGVVQSPRYKIIEKKQPVAFWCNPISGHNTLYWYLQNLGQGPELLIRYENEEAVDDSQLPKDRFSAERLKGVDSTLKIQPAELGDSAVYLCASSLGSVKAFFGQGTRLTVV.

This clone was seen a single time. The chain has TRBV12-3 or TRBV12-4 and TRBJ1-2; perhaps TRBD1 as D (5 bases). The CDR3 spans 13 residues. With 3 bases removed from V and 6 bases from J, the gap between germline ends came to 11 bases. The DNA for the CDR3 is TGTGCCAGCAGTTTGCAGGGAATCCATGGCTACACCTTC. Its translation is CASSLQGIHGYTF.

This rearrangement joins TRBV5-6 to TRBJ1-1, with TRBD1 identical over 8 bases. CDR1 and CDR2 from the germline V gene are SGHDT and YYEEEE. V dropped 2 bases and J dropped 5; count of bases not matched to a gene: 11. This CDR3 is 16 amino acids long. CDR3 sequence (DNA): TGTGCCAGCAGCTTCCGGACAGGGTTAGATCGGACTGAAGCTTTCTTT. As protein: CASSFRTGLDRTEAFF.

The chain is built from TRBV2 and TRBJ1-2; TRBD1 is a possible D gene (6 bases). From germline, CDR1 is SNHLY and CDR2 FYNNEI. V lost 4 bases and J 4 bases, leaving 16 bases between the germline ends. The CDR3 has 15 residues. CDR3: CASSGQGLLAYGYTF. CDR3 nucleotides: TGTGCCAGCAGTGGGCAGGGGCTCTTGGCCTATGGCTACACCTTC.

This clone came up a few times. The chain couples TRBV18 to TRBJ2-7, with D maybe TRBD1 (8 bases). Germline V gives CDR1 KGHSH, CDR2 LQKENI. V was shortened by 8 bases and J by 6 bases, with 23 bases between the two germline ends. This CDR3 region has 15 residues. The CDR3 loop is CASATTGDYYTEQYF. The CDR3 nucleotides read TGTGCCAGCGCGACGACAGGGGACTACTACACCGAGCAGTACTTC.